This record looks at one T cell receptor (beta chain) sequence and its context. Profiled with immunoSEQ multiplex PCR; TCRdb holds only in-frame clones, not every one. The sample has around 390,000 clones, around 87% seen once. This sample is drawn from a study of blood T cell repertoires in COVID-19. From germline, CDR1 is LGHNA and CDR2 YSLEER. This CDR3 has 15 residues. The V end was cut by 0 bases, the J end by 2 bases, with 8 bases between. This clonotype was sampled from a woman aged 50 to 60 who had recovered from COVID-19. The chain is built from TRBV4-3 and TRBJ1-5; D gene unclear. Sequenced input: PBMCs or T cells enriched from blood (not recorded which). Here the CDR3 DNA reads TGCGCCAGCAGCCAAGATGACGGGGGCAATCAGCCCCAGCATTTT. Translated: CASSQDDGGNQPQHF.